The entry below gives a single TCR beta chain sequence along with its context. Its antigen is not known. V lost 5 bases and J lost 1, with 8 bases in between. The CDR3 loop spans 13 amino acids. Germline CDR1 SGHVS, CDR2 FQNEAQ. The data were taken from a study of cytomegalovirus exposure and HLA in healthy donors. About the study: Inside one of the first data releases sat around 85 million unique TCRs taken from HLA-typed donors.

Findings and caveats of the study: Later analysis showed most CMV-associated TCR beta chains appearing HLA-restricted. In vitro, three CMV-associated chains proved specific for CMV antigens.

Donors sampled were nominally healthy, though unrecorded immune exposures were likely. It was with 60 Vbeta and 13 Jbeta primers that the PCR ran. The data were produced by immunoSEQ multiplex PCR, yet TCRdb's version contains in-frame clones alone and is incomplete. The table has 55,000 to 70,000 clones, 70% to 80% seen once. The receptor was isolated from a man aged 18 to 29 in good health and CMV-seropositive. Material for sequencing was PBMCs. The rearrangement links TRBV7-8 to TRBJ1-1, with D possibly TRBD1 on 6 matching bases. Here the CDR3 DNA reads TGTGCCAGCAGCCTGACAGGGAACACTGAAGCTTTCTTT. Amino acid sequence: CASSLTGNTEAFF.